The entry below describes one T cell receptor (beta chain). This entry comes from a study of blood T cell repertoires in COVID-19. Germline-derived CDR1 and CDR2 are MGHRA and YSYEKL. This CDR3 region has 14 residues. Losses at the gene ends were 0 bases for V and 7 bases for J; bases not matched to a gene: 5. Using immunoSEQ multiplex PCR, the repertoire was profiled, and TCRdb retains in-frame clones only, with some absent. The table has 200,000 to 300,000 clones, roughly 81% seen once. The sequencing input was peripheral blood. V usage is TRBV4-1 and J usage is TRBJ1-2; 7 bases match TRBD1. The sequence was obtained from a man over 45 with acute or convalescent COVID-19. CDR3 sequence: CASSQEHRGAGYTF. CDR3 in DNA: TGCGCCAGCAGCCAAGAACACAGGGGTGCTGGCTACACCTTC.